This TCR beta chain was identified during a study of response to subunit inactivated influenza vaccine. TCRdb used MiXCR to reprocess the RT-PCR reads, holding one entry per CDR3 protein. Here the sample spans 200,000 to 300,000 distinct CDR3 sequences, roughly an eighth being singletons. This clonotype has a count of ten or more. The V and J ends lost 7 bases and 0 bases respectively, with 9 bases between them. Per germline, CDR1 SGHRS and CDR2 YFSETQ. This CDR3 is built from 13 residues. The sequence came from a man aged 50-60 years who received an inactivated influenza vaccine. Sample: non-naive T cells sorted from PBMCs, taken 14 to 15 days before vaccination. The J gene is TRBJ2-3, the V gene TRBV5-1; no reliable D call. The CDR3 region has the DNA TGCGCCAGCCGTAGAGCTAGCACAGATACGCAGTATTTT. The encoded protein is CASRRASTDTQYF.